These 18 T cell receptor beta chains share one sample of origin, sequenced in a study of T cell responses to AZD1222 COVID-19 vaccine listed by TCRdb under 2021. Reading the label with the study, this specimen's time point is: baseline before first vaccination. Libraries were built with the immunoSEQ multiplex PCR assay. The immuneACCESS repertoire file appears here via TCRdb, limited to in-frame rearrangements. These files lack a portion of the clones; in checked studies, under half of the deficit traces to unresolved V genes, and the cause of the others is not known. The sample data list some 110,000 clones, and 80% to 90% of these were observed just once. The ten largest account for more than 8% of the sample. This sample comprised peripheral blood, obtained on day 0 of AZD1222 vaccination. These receptors all come from an adult in good health.

The rearrangement uses TRBV27 and TRBJ1-5, with a tentative D call TRBD1 (5 bases). This CDR3 is built from 13 residues. With 3 bases removed from V and 6 bases from J, the gap between germline ends came to 9 bases. CDR1 and CDR2 (germline): MNHEY, SMNVEV (reference sequence). The CDR3 region has the DNA TGTGCCAGCAGTTTTGACAGCCTTCAGCCCCAGCATTTT. Translation gives CASSFDSLQPQHF.

V and J are TRBV10-3 and TRBJ2-5; D might be TRBD1 (5 bases). The CDR3 runs 13 residues. Germline CDR1 and CDR2: ENHRY and SYGVKD. Trimming removed 3 bases at V and 4 bases at J, with 9 bases between. The CDR3 protein is CAISDVGVETQYF. CDR3 sequence (DNA): TGTGCCATCAGTGATGTAGGGGTAGAGACCCAGTACTTC.

The rearrangement links TRBV7-2 to TRBJ2-2; D is unclear. The germline gives CDR1 SGHTA, CDR2 FQGNSA. The CDR3 consists of 14 residues. Trimming removed 1 base at V and 2 bases at J, with 5 bases between. This chain's CDR3 is CASSLGSNTGELFF. DNA of the CDR3: TGTGCCAGCAGCTTAGGGAGTAACACCGGGGAGCTGTTTTTT.

This rearrangement joins TRBV7-8 to TRBJ1-6; D call uncertain. The CDR3 is 14 amino acids. Trimming removed 3 bases at V and 8 bases at J, with 11 bases between. Looked up from germline, CDR1 is SGHVS and CDR2 is FQNEAQ. The CDR3 region has the DNA TGTGCCAGCAGCTTCGGGCGCTCGGATTCACCCCTCCACTTT. This translates into CASSFGRSDSPLHF.

CDR3 sequence: CATSDSGTGAGDTQYF. CDR3 bases: TGTGCCACCAGTGACTCCGGGACAGGGGCCGGCGATACGCAGTATTTT. The chain has TRBV24-1 and TRBJ2-3; TRBD1 aligns across 10 bases. The V and J ends lost 4 bases and 6 bases, in that order; junction bases with no gene match: 9. There are 16 residues in the CDR3. The V gene's germline CDR1 is KGHDR and CDR2 SFDVKD.

The rearrangement joins TRBV5-6 to TRBJ1-5, with a possible D match to TRBD1 (5 bases). Germline CDR1 SGHDT, CDR2 YYEEEE. The CDR3 spans 16 residues. With 1 base removed from V and 5 bases from J, the gap between germline ends came to 16 bases. CDR3 nucleotide sequence: TGTGCCAGCAGCTTGAATACAGGTAGGTCCCATCAGCCCCAGCATTTT. Translated: CASSLNTGRSHQPQHF.

V is TRBV28 and J is TRBJ1-5; D is possibly TRBD1 (6 bases). In germline, CDR1 is MDHEN, CDR2 SYDVKM. The CDR3 has 14 residues. With 5 bases removed from V and 9 bases from J, the gap between germline ends came to 17 bases. This chain's CDR3 is CASSLTDRSRPQHF. CDR3 DNA sequence: TGTGCCAGCAGTCTTACAGACAGGTCCCGGCCCCAGCATTTT.

The J gene is TRBJ2-7, the V gene TRBV6-5; D is undetermined. The CDR3 extends over 13 amino acids. The V gene lost 2 bases and the J gene lost 6 bases, with 11 bases spanning the gap. Germline V lookup: CDR1 MNHEY, CDR2 SVGAGI. CDR3 bases: TGTGCCAGCAGTTACCATGGGGATTTCGAGCAGTACTTC. Residues: CASSYHGDFEQYF.

This chain connects TRBV4-2 to TRBJ2-5; 12 bases fit TRBD2. This CDR3 spans 16 amino acids. Trimming took 2 bases from V and 5 from J; bases not matched to a gene: 6. Looked up from germline, CDR1 is LGHNA and CDR2 is YNFKEQ. The DNA of the CDR3 is TGTGCCAGCAGCCAAAATCTAGCGGGGGGGCAGGAGACCCAGTACTTC. Encoded protein: CASSQNLAGGQETQYF.

This sequence joins TRBV7-9 and TRBJ2-2; the D gene is possibly TRBD1 (5 bases). The length of the CDR3 is 16 residues. Germline V CDR1 and CDR2: SEHNR, FQNEAQ (reference sequence). V shed 5 bases and J shed 4 bases, with 17 bases lying between them. The CDR3 bases are TGTGCCAGCAGCCTCCCTGGGAAGGGGCCCACCGGGGAGCTGTTTTTT. Its translation is CASSLPGKGPTGELFF.

The chain joins TRBV30 to TRBJ1-1, with no clear D. Trimming took off 0 bases at V and 7 bases at J, with 15 bases between the two ends. Germline V CDR1 and CDR2: GTSNPN, SVGIG (reference sequence). CDR3 size: 14 residues. The CDR3 sequence is CAWSVGPPVGEAFF. For the CDR3, the DNA is TGTGCCTGGAGTGTTGGGCCCCCGGTAGGTGAAGCTTTCTTT.

This clone was picked up one time. The CDR3 protein is CASSGSGSPGELFF. CDR3 bases: TGTGCCAGCAGTGGGTCAGGGAGTCCCGGGGAGCTGTTTTTT. V usage is TRBV6-1 and J usage is TRBJ2-2, with D perhaps given as TRBD1 or TRBD2 (5 bases each). CDR1 is MNHNS and CDR2 is SASEGT in the germline V gene. Trimming cost V 4 bases and J 6 bases, with 12 bases left between them. The CDR3 contains 14 residues.

The V gene is TRBV11-3, the J gene TRBJ2-2, with 9 positions matching TRBD1. Unmatched junction bases numbered 4, after V lost 5 bases and J lost 3 bases. Looked up from germline, CDR1 is SGHNT and CDR2 is YENEEA. CDR3 length equals 15 residues. CDR3 coding DNA: TGTGCCAGCAGCCGAGGACAGGGGTACACCGGGGAGCTGTTTTTT. Encoded protein: CASSRGQGYTGELFF.

This chain connects TRBV5-1 to TRBJ2-5, with TRBD2 matching 8 bases. After removal of 0 bases from V and 5 bases from J, the junction contained 6 bases not matched to a gene. This CDR3 has 15 amino acids. Germline lookup yields CDR1 SGHRS and CDR2 YFSETQ. CDR3 in amino acids: CASSLALAGFETQYF. The CDR3 DNA sequence: TGCGCCAGCAGCTTGGCATTAGCGGGATTTGAGACCCAGTACTTC.

The rearrangement links TRBV3-1 (or the pseudogene TRBV3-2) to TRBJ1-2; 8 bases fit TRBD1. Germline trimming cut 4 bases from V and 0 bases from J; bases unmatched to any gene: 7. The CDR3 consists of 16 residues. The germline gives CDR1 LGHDT, CDR2 YNNKEL (reference sequence). The chain's CDR3 is CASSPRDRIANYGYTF. The CDR3 nucleotides are TGTGCCAGCAGCCCCCGGGACAGGATAGCTAACTATGGCTACACCTTC.

A few counts support this clone. This chain uses TRBV10-3 with TRBJ2-3; D is possibly TRBD2 (6 bases). CDR3 length: 14 residues. Germline V gene data show CDR1 as ENHRY and CDR2 as SYGVKD. Trimming stripped 0 bases from V and 3 bases from J, with 7 bases between. In nucleotides, the CDR3 is TGTGCCATCAGTGAGTCAGGAGGGACAGATACGCAGTATTTT. It is translated as CAISESGGTDTQYF.

This clone was picked up a small number of times. The rearrangement uses TRBV28 and TRBJ1-4; the D gene is possibly TRBD1 (6 bases). The germline CDR1 and CDR2 sequences are MDHEN and SYDVKM. Trimming stripped 3 bases from V and 7 bases from J, with 21 bases between. The CDR3 is 17 residues long. For the CDR3, the DNA is TGTGCCAGCAGTTTCAGCCGGGGGCGCGGCTCGGGTGAAAAACTGTTTTTT. As protein: CASSFSRGRGSGEKLFF.

This chain joins TRBV6-5 and TRBJ1-2, with D unclear. CDR3 length: 12 amino acids. Germline CDR1 and CDR2: MNHEY and SVGAGI. The V and J ends lost 2 bases and 1 base respectively, with 2 bases between them. The CDR3 sequence: CASSYHNYGYTF. CDR3 bases: TGTGCCAGCAGTTACCATAACTATGGCTACACCTTC.